This T cell receptor beta chain emerged from a study of blood T cell repertoires in COVID-19. From germline, CDR1 is MDHEN and CDR2 SYDVKM. V shed 6 bases and J 4 bases; nucleotides not matched to a gene: 10. The CDR3 spans 15 residues. As originally analysed: Estimation of nucleated cell counts was performed using reference gene primer amplification. The protocol was immunoSEQ multiplex PCR, while the TCRdb copy is restricted to in-frame clones and leaves out a portion. Clonal size and the V and J genes are those of that table, whereas D and trimming came from the DNA. The sample holds roughly 380,000 clones, roughly 86% seen once.

This TCR derives from a man between 25 and 39 years old who had recovered from COVID-19. The chain has TRBV28 and TRBJ1-2; 8 nucleotides match TRBD1. The sample comprised PBMCs or T cells enriched from blood (not recorded which). The CDR3: CASRDSQGAIYGYTF. CDR3 DNA sequence: TGTGCCAGCAGAGATAGTCAGGGGGCTATCTATGGCTACACCTTC.